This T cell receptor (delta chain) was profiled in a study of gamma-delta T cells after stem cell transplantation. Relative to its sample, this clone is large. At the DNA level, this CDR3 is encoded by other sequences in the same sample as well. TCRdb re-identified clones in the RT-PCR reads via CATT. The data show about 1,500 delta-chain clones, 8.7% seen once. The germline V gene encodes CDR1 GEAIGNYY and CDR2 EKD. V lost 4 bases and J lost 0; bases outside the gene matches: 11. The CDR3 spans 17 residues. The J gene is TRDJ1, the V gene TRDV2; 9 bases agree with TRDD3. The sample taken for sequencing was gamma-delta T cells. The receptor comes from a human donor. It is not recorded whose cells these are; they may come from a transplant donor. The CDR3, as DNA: TGTGCCTGTGAAAGATTACTGGGGGACCGGTACACCGATAAACTCATCTTT. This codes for CACERLLGDRYTDKLIF.